A selection of T cell receptor beta chains follows, all from one sample in a study of blood T cell repertoires in COVID-19. Clones were read by immunoSEQ multiplex PCR, and TCRdb kept only the in-frame ones, dropping some. The sample gives about 170,000 clones, just under 85% of which show up once; 6.5% to 9% is in the top ten. Sequencing used peripheral blood. All receptors come from a woman over 75 with COVID-19, enrolled during active disease. Each CDR3 is given with its conserved first and last residue. Fields, in order: CDR3 length, clone size, J gene, V gene, D gene, CDR3 protein, CDR3 DNA. D genes are given only for firm matches. The size field is filled for only some rows; it gives once, few, many or a size class.

>16|-|TRBJ1-4|TRBV18|-
CASSPREAATNEKLFF
TGTGCCAGCTCACCCCGGGAAGCTGCAACTAATGAAAAACTGTTTTTT
>17|-|TRBJ1-2|TRBV18|TRBD1
CASSPQTRMDRVHGYTF
TGTGCCAGCTCACCACAAACGAGGATGGACAGGGTTCATGGCTACACCTTC
>16|-|TRBJ2-1|TRBV5-1|TRBD2
CASAYKLAGGQNEQFF
TGCGCCAGCGCCTATAAACTAGCGGGGGGACAAAATGAGCAGTTCTTC
>14|-|TRBJ1-1|TRBV6-6|-
CASSYSTEDTEAFF
TGTGCCAGCAGTTACTCGACAGAGGACACTGAAGCTTTCTTT
>12|-|TRBJ1-4|TRBV28|-
CASNIPNEKLFF
TGTGCCAGCAACATCCCAAATGAAAAACTGTTTTTT
>15|-|TRBJ2-7|TRBV15|TRBD2
CATSRDGTSGYEQYF
TGTGCCACCAGCAGAGATGGTACTAGCGGGTACGAGCAGTACTTC
>13|-|TRBJ1-2|TRBV5-1|-
CASSLDRENGYTF
TGCGCCAGCAGCTTGGACAGGGAAAATGGCTACACCTTC
>16|-|TRBJ1-5|TRBV19|-
CASRPGGGSGNQPQHF
TGTGCCAGTAGGCCCGGGGGGGGATCGGGCAATCAGCCCCAGCATTTT
>13|-|TRBJ1-2|TRBV19|TRBD1
CASSERTGQGYTF
TGTGCCAGTAGTGAAAGGACAGGGCAAGGCTACACCTTC
>15|once|TRBJ1-5|TRBV28|TRBD1
CASSLGQGVNQPQHF
TGTGCCAGCAGTTTAGGGCAGGGGGTTAATCAGCCCCAGCATTTT
>13|-|TRBJ1-1|TRBV3-1/TRBV3-2|-
CASSLEVDTEAFF
TGTGCCAGCAGCCTGGAGGTGGACACTGAAGCTTTCTTT
>17|-|TRBJ1-2|TRBV7-2|TRBD1
CASSVRDREWLGYGYTF
TGTGCCAGCAGCGTGCGGGACAGGGAGTGGCTAGGGTATGGCTACACCTTC
>15|-|TRBJ2-2|TRBV27|TRBD1
CASSLPARGTGELFF
TGTGCCAGCAGTTTGCCCGCCAGGGGGACCGGGGAGCTGTTTTTT
>12|-|TRBJ1-1|TRBV6-5|TRBD1
CATQRPGGWAFF
TGTGCCACCCAGAGACCAGGGGGGTGGGCTTTCTTT
>15|once|TRBJ2-1|TRBV7-6|TRBD2
CASSGVAGGSNEQFF
TGTGCCAGCAGCGGGGTAGCGGGAGGGAGCAATGAGCAGTTCTTC
>15|-|TRBJ1-1|TRBV19|-
CASSFGQGLGTEAFF
TGTGCCAGTAGTTTTGGTCAGGGGTTAGGTACTGAAGCTTTCTTT
>14|-|TRBJ1-4|TRBV27|TRBD1
CASSSAGGYEKLFF
TGTGCCAGCAGTTCGGCAGGGGGATATGAAAAACTGTTTTTT
>20|-|TRBJ1-4|TRBV7-8|TRBD1
CASSLRVVSRGPGGEAKLFF
TGTGCCAGCAGCTTACGGGTGGTCAGCAGGGGCCCAGGGGGTGAGGCAAAACTGTTTTTT
>15|-|TRBJ1-4|TRBV9|TRBD1
CASSTRTGEGEKLFF
TGTGCCAGCAGCACCCGGACAGGGGAGGGAGAAAAACTGTTTTTT
>14|-|TRBJ1-2|TRBV11-2|-
CASSLARGNYGYTF
TGTGCCAGCAGCTTAGCCAGGGGTAACTATGGCTACACCTTC
>13|-|TRBJ2-3|TRBV28|-
CASSEGSTDTQYF
TGTGCCTCCTCGGAGGGCAGCACAGATACGCAGTATTTT
>14|-|TRBJ2-5|TRBV3-1/TRBV3-2|-
CASSQRGGQETQYF
TGTGCCAGCAGCCAAAGGGGGGGTCAAGAGACCCAGTACTTC
>15|-|TRBJ2-7|TRBV5-4|TRBD1
CASSLGGTGVSEQYF
TGTGCCAGCAGCTTGGGCGGGACAGGAGTCTCCGAGCAGTACTTC
>13|-|TRBJ2-3|TRBV12-3/TRBV12-4|TRBD1
CASRDRGRETQYF
TGTGCCAGCAGGGACAGGGGCCGGGAGACGCAGTATTTT
>15|-|TRBJ2-2|TRBV18|TRBD1
CASSLRQGNTGELFF
TGTGCCAGCTCACTTCGACAGGGGAACACCGGGGAGCTGTTTTTT
>15|-|TRBJ2-3|TRBV4-1|-
CASSQAFPLADTQYF
TGCGCCAGCAGCCAAGCGTTCCCGCTAGCAGATACGCAGTATTTT
>17|few|TRBJ1-3|TRBV5-4|TRBD1
CASSLGGSGQGINTIYF
TGTGCCAGCAGCCTAGGCGGGTCTGGACAGGGCATAAACACCATATATTTT
>16|-|TRBJ1-5|TRBV19|-
CASSIRQLTGHQPQHF
TGTGCCAGTAGTATCCGGCAGCTCACGGGTCATCAGCCCCAGCATTTT
>11|-|TRBJ1-2|TRBV9|-
CASGRGFGYTF
TGTGCCAGCGGTCGGGGATTTGGCTACACCTTC
>17|few|TRBJ1-1|TRBV5-1|-
CASSLGRDSTLDTEAFF
TGCGCCAGCAGCTTGGGTCGGGACTCCACTCTAGACACTGAAGCTTTCTTT
>14|-|TRBJ1-2|TRBV12-5|-
CASGLSAGPNGYTF
TGTGCTAGTGGTTTGTCTGCAGGGCCGAATGGCTACACCTTC
>12|-|TRBJ2-1|TRBV5-1|-
CASSPRRDEQFF
TGCGCCAGCAGCCCCCGCCGGGATGAGCAGTTCTTC
>15|-|TRBJ1-5|TRBV6-1|-
CASSEQSHGGGPQHF
TGTGCCAGCAGTGAGCAGTCCCATGGGGGGGGGCCCCAGCATTTT
>17|-|TRBJ1-2|TRBV5-1|-
CASSERTPGSYPRGYTF
TGCGCCAGCAGCGAACGAACCCCGGGGTCGTACCCTCGTGGCTACACCTTC
>14|-|TRBJ2-1|TRBV5-1|TRBD2
CASSLGAGDLEQFF
TGCGCCAGCAGCTTGGGAGCGGGGGATTTAGAGCAGTTCTTC
>14|-|TRBJ1-6|TRBV6-5|TRBD1
CASSYGTGFSPLHF
TGTGCCAGCAGTTACGGGACAGGTTTTTCACCCCTCCACTTT
>15|-|TRBJ2-7|TRBV5-4|TRBD2
CASSLDRGSHNEQYF
TGTGCCAGCAGCTTGGATCGCGGGAGTCACAACGAGCAGTACTTC
>16|-|TRBJ1-3|TRBV9|-
CASSVEAGGPGNTIYF
TGTGCCAGCAGCGTAGAGGCGGGGGGCCCTGGAAACACCATATATTTT
>14|few|TRBJ2-7|TRBV3-1/TRBV3-2|TRBD1
CASSIQGASHEQYF
TGTGCCAGCAGCATCCAGGGGGCAAGCCACGAGCAGTACTTC
>14|-|TRBJ1-1|TRBV13|-
CASSLGQVNTEAFF
TGTGCCAGCAGCTTAGGACAGGTAAACACTGAAGCTTTCTTT
>15|-|TRBJ1-6|TRBV5-1|TRBD1
CASSYTGGLDSPLHF
TGCGCCAGCAGCTACACAGGGGGCTTAGATTCACCCCTCCACTTT